This TCR beta chain was identified in a study of CD8 T cells in Susac syndrome. RNA amounts of about 0.5 to 1 ug underwent reverse transcription with random hexamers. The TCR beta CDR3 was amplified by immunoSEQ multiplex PCR across 54 Vbeta, 13 Jbeta. TCRdb ran MiXCR on the immunoSEQ multiplex PCR reads and lists one entry per CDR3 protein. The top ten hold approximately 0.082% of the sample, which has under 200,000 distinct CDR3 sequences, approximately 90% seen once. Healthy donors matched for age and sex were used as controls. The CDR3 consists of 14 residues. Germline assignment: CDR1 DFQATT and CDR2 SNEGSKA (reference sequence). The V end lost 1 base, the J end lost 3 bases, and 13 bases lay between the germline ends. Overall study results and limits: As the study acknowledged, the number of individuals in its TCR sequencing and HLA analysis was relatively small.

On this clonotype itself: Its cognate antigen is unknown.

Material: CD4+ T cells from PBMCs. J is TRBJ2-7 and V is TRBV20-1; D might be TRBD1 (6 bases). The source is a human donor in good health. CDR3 loop: CSARGVTGFYEQYF. The CDR3 bases are TGCAGTGCTAGAGGGGTAACAGGGTTCTACGAGCAGTACTTC.